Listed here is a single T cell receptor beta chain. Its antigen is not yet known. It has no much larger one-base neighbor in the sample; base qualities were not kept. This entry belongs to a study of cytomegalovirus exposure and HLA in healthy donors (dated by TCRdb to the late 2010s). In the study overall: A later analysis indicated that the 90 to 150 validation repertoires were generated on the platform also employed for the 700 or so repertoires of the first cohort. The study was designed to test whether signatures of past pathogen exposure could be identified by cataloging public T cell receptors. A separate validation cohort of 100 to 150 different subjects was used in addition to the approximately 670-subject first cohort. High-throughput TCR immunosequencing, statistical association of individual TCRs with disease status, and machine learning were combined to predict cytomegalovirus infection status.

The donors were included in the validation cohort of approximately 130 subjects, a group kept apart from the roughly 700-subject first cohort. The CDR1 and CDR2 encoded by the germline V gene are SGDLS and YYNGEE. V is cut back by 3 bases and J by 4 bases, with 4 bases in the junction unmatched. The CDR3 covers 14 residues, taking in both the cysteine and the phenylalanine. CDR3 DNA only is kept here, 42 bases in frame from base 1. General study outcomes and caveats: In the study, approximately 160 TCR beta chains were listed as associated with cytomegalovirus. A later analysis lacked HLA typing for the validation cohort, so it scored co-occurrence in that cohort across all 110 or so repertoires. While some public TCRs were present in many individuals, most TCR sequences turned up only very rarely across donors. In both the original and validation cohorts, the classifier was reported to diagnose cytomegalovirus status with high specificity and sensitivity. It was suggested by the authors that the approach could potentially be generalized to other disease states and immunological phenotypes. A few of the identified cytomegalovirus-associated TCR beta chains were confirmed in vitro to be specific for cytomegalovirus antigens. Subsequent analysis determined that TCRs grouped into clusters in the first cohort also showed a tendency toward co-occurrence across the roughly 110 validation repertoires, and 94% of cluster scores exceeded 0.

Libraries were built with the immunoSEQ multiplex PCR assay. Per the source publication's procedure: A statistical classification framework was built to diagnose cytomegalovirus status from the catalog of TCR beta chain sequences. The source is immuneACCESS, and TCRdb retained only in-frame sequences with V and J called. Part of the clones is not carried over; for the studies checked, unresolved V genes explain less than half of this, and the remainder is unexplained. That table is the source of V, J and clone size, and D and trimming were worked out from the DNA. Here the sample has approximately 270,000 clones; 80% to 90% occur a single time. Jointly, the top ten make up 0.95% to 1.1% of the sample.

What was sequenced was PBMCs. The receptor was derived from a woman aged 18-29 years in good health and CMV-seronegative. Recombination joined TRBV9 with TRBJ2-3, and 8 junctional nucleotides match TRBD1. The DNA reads TGTGCCAGCAGCGCCGACAGGGGCCCAGATACGCAGTATTTT. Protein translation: CASSADRGPDTQYF.